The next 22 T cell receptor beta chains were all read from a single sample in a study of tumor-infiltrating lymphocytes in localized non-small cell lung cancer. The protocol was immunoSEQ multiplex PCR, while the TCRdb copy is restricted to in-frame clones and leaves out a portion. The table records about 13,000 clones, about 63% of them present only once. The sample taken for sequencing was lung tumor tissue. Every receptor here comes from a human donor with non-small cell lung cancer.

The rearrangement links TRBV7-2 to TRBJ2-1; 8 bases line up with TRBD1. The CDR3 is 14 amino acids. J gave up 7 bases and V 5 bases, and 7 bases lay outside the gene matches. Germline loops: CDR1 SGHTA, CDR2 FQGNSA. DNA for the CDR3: TGTGCCAGCAGCCTCGGACAGGGAATGAATGAGCAGTTCTTC. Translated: CASSLGQGMNEQFF.

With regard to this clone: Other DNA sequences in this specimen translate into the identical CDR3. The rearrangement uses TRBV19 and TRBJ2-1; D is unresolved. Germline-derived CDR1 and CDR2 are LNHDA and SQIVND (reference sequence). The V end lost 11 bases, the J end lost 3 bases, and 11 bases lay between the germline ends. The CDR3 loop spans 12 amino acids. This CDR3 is CASSTSYNEQFF. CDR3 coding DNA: TGTGCCTCCTCTACGAGCTACAATGAGCAGTTCTTC.

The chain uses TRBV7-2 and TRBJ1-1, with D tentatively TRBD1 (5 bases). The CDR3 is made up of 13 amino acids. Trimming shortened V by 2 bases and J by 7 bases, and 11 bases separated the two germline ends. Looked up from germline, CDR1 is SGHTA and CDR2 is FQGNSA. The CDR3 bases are TGTGCCAGCAGCTTATGGGGGGGAGATGAAGCTTTCTTT. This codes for CASSLWGGDEAFF.

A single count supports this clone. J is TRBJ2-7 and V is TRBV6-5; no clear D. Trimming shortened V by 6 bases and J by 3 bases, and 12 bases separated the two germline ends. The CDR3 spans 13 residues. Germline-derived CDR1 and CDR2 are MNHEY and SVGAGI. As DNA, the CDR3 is TGTGCCAGCAGAAATCGCGGTGGCTACGAGCAGTACTTC. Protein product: CASRNRGGYEQYF.

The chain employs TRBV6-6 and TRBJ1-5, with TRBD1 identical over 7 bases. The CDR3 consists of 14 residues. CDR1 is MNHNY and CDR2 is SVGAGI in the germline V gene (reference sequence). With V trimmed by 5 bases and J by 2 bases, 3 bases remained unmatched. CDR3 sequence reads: CASSATGGNQPQHF. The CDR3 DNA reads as TGTGCCAGCAGTGCAACAGGGGGCAATCAGCCCCAGCATTTT.

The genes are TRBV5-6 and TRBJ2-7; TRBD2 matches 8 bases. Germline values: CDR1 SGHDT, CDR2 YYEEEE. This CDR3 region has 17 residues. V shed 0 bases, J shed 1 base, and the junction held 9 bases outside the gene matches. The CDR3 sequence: CASSLAGGRKGSYEQYF. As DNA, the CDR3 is TGTGCCAGCAGCTTGGCAGGCGGGAGGAAGGGATCCTACGAGCAGTACTTC.

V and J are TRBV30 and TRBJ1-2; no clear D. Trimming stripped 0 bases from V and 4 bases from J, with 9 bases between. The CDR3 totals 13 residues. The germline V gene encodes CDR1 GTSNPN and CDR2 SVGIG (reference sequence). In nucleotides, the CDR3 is TGTGCCTGGAGTGTAGAACCTCTCTATGGCTACACCTTC. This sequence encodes CAWSVEPLYGYTF. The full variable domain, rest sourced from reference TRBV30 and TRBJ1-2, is SQTIHQWPATLVQPVGSPLSLECTVEGTSNPNLYWYRQAAGRGLQLLFYSVGIGQISSEVPQNLSASRPQDRQFILSSKKLLLSDSGFYLCAWSVEPLYGYTFGSGTRLTVV.

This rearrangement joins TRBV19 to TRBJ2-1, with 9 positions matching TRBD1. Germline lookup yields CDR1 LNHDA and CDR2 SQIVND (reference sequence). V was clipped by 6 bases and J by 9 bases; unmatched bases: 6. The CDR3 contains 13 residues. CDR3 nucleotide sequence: TGTGCCAGTAGACGGACAGGGGCGGCTGAGCAGTTCTTC. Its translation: CASRRTGAAEQFF.

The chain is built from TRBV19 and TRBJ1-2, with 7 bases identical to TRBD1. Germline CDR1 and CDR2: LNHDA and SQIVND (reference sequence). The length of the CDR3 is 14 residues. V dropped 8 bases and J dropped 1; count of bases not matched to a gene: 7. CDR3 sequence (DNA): TGTGCCAGTTCTTCGACAGGGAATAACTATGGCTACACCTTC. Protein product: CASSSTGNNYGYTF.

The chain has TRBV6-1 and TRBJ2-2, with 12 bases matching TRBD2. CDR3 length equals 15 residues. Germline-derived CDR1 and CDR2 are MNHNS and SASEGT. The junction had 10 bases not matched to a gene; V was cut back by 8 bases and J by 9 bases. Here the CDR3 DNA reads TGTGCCAGCCTGACTAGCGGGAGTGATAGAAGGGAGCTGTTTTTT. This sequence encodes CASLTSGSDRRELFF.

Here the CDR3 DNA reads TGTGCCAGCAGTGCCGGGACCGATGGTGGAAACACCATATATTTT. Translated: CASSAGTDGGNTIYF. V usage is TRBV6-6 and J usage is TRBJ1-3, with D possibly TRBD1 on 5 matching bases. The germline V and J ends were trimmed by 5 bases and 3 bases, with 14 bases remaining between them. This CDR3 region has 15 residues. Germline V gene lookup returns CDR1 MNHNY and CDR2 SVGAGI (reference sequence).

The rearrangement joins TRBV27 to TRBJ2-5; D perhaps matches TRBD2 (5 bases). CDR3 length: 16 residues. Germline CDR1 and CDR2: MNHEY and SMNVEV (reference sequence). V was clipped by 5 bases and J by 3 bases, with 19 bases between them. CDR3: CASSPQTFGLKETQYF. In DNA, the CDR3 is TGTGCCAGCAGTCCCCAAACTTTCGGACTGAAAGAGACCCAGTACTTC.

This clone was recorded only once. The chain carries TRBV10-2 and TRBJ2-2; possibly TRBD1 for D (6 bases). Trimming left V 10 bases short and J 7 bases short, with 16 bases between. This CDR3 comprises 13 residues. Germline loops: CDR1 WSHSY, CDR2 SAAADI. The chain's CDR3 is CATSQGPSGELFF. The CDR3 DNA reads TGCGCCACCTCACAGGGCCCTAGCGGGGAGCTGTTTTTT.

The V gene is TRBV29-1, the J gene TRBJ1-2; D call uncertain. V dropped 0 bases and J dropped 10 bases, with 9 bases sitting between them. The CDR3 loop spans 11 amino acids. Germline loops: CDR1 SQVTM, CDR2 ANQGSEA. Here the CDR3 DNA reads TGCAGCGTTGAAGATGTCCCCGTCTACACCTTC. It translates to CSVEDVPVYTF.

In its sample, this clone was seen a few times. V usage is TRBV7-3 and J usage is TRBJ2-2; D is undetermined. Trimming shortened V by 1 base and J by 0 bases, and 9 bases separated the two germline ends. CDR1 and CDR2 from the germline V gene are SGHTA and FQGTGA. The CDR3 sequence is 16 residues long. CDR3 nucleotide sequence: TGTGCCAGCAGCTTAAATCACAGAGCGAACACCGGGGAGCTGTTTTTT. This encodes CASSLNHRANTGELFF.

Written as DNA, the CDR3 is TGTGCCAGCAGCGTAGGAGGGATGAGCTCTGGGGCCAACGTCCTGACTTTC. It encodes CASSVGGMSSGANVLTF. The chain joins TRBV9 to TRBJ2-6; D might be TRBD2 (5 bases). With 0 bases removed from V and 0 bases from J, the gap between germline ends came to 10 bases. Germline V gene data show CDR1 as SGDLS and CDR2 as YYNGEE. The CDR3 is made up of 17 amino acids.

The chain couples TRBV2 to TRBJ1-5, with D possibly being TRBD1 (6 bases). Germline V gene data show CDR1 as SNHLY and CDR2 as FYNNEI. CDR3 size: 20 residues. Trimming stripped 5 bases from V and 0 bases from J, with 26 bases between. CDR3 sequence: CASSYSGALTSGYSNQPQHF. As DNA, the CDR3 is TGTGCCAGCAGTTACTCGGGGGCCCTGACGTCCGGATATAGCAATCAGCCCCAGCATTTT.

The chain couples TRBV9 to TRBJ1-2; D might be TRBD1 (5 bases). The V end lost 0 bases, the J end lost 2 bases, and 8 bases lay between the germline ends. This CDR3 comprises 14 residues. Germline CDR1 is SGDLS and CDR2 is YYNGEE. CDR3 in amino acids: CASSVGQGNYGYTF. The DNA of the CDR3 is TGTGCCAGCAGCGTAGGCCAGGGCAACTATGGCTACACCTTC.

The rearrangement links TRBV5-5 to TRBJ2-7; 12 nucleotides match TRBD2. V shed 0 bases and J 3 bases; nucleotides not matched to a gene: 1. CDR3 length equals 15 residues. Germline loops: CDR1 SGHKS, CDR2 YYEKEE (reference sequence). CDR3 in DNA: TGTGCCAGCAGCTTGGGACTAGCGGGGGACTACGAGCAGTACTTC. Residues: CASSLGLAGDYEQYF.

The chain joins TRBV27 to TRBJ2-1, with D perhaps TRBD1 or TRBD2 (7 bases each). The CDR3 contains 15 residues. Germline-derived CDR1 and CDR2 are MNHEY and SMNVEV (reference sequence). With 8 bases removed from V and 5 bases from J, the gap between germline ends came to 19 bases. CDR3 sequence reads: CASSLPGGGNNEQFF. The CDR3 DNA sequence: TGTGCCAGCTCCCTTCCAGGGGGGGGGAACAATGAGCAGTTCTTC.

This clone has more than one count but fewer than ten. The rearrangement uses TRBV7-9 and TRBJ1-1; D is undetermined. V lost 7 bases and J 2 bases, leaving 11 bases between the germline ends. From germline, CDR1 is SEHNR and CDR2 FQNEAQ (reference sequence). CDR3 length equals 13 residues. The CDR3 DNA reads TGTGCCAGCACTATCCTTACAAACACTGAAGCTTTCTTT. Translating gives CASTILTNTEAFF.

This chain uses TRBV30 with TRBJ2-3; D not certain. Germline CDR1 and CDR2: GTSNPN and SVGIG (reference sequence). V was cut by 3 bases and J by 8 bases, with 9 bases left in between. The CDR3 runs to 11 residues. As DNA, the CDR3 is TGTGCCTGGAGCTCCCCCCCTACGCAGTATTTT. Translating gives CAWSSPPTQYF.